The 25 T cell receptor beta chains below were found in one sample sequenced in a study of monozygotic twins with inflammatory bowel disease. No DNA is given; TCRdb re-called the 5' RACE reads and lists each CDR3 protein once. This listing includes just over 300,000 distinct CDR3 sequences. The sequencing input was blood. The receptors shown here come from a human donor with ulcerative colitis or Crohn's disease, or a healthy co-twin of an affected twin (not recorded which).

The chain recombines TRBV20-1 with TRBJ2-3; TCRdb indicates TRBD2, and absent DNA this call remains unverified. The CDR3 is made up of 14 amino acids. Germline CDR1 and CDR2: DFQATT and SNEGSKA (reference sequence). CDR3 region: CSAMGLAGSDTQYF.

CDR3 loop: CASSLSLPGASYEQYF. The V gene is TRBV5-1, the J gene TRBJ2-7. Germline-derived CDR1 and CDR2 are SGHRS and YFSETQ. CDR3 length: 16 amino acids.

The V call is TRBV4-3, the J call TRBJ2-1; lacking DNA, the TRBD1 call made by TCRdb goes unchecked. The CDR3 consists of 13 residues. Germline V gene data show CDR1 as LGHNA and CDR2 as YSLEER. CDR3 sequence reads: CASSQDWGDEQFF.

V usage is TRBV6-5 and J usage is TRBJ2-5; TCRdb outputs TRBD1, but without DNA this stays unchecked. The CDR3 covers 15 residues. The germline gives CDR1 MNHEY, CDR2 SVGAGI. CDR3 in amino acids: CASSYTQGLRKTQYF.

This chain connects TRBV24-1 to TRBJ2-1. The CDR3 is 16 amino acids. CDR1 KGHDR and CDR2 SFDVKD come from the germline V gene. The chain's CDR3 is CATSDLSGSTYNEQFF.

This chain links TRBV6-6 with TRBJ2-3. The CDR3 is 12 amino acids. Looked up from germline, CDR1 is MNHNY and CDR2 is SVGAGI (reference sequence). CDR3 sequence: CASSYSGPVQYF.

This chain joins TRBV20-1 and TRBJ2-1; the D call of TRBD1 rests on TCRdb alone, since no DNA is present to check it. This CDR3 contains 14 residues. Germline V CDR1 and CDR2: DFQATT, SNEGSKA (reference sequence). The CDR3 loop is CSARGARSYNEQFF.

The CDR3 loop reads CASSLTRDRGNGNTIYF. This chain joins TRBV18 and TRBJ1-3; no DNA is available, so the TRBD1 call from TCRdb remains unchecked. CDR3 length: 17 residues. Germline V CDR1 and CDR2: KGHSH, LQKENI.

V is TRBV7-9 and J is TRBJ2-3; TCRdb returns TRBD1, unconfirmable since there is no DNA. This CDR3 region has 15 residues. CDR1 and CDR2 from the germline V gene are SEHNR and FQNEAQ (reference sequence). CDR3 region: CASSFSQGRADTQYF.

The chain recombines TRBV7-2 with TRBJ1-3. This CDR3 comprises 15 residues. CDR1 is SGHTA and CDR2 is FQGNSA in the germline V gene. CDR3: CASSLVRQRVNTIYF.

The rearrangement joins TRBV28 to TRBJ1-4; the D gene TCRdb calls, TRBD1, cannot be checked with no DNA. CDR3 length: 16 residues. CDR1 is MDHEN and CDR2 is SYDVKM in the germline V gene. Here the CDR3 reads CASTGTDPSTNEKLFF.

The gene calls are TRBV5-1 and TRBJ2-1; TCRdb names TRBD1, which stays unverified in the absence of DNA. Looked up from germline, CDR1 is SGHRS and CDR2 is YFSETQ. The CDR3 is 14 amino acids. CDR3 sequence: CASSLWDNVSDQFF. Filled out from reference TRBV5-1 and TRBJ2-1, the complete variable domain reads KAGVTQTPRYLIKTRGQQVTLSCSPISGHRSVSWYQQTPGQGLQFLFEYFSETQRNKGNFPGRFSGRQFSNSRSEMNVSTLELGDSALYLCASSLWDNVSDQFFGPGTRLTVL.

The rearrangement joins TRBV30 to TRBJ2-5; TCRdb indicates TRBD2, and absent DNA this call remains unverified. The CDR3 runs 14 residues. Germline lookup yields CDR1 GTSNPN and CDR2 SVGIG (reference sequence). CDR3 protein: CAGRTRDRGETQYF.

The J gene is TRBJ2-3, the V gene TRBV28; TCRdb gives TRBD2 as the D gene, but with no DNA this cannot be confirmed. The CDR3 is made up of 15 amino acids. The germline V gene encodes CDR1 MDHEN and CDR2 SYDVKM. CDR3 residues: CASSFNSGRADTQYF.

This rearrangement joins TRBV20-1 to TRBJ2-7; TCRdb reports TRBD2, a call that lacks DNA to check it against. CDR1 and CDR2 from the germline V gene are DFQATT and SNEGSKA (reference sequence). The CDR3 totals 15 residues. CDR3 sequence reads: CSAARLEAVTYEQYF.

The J gene is TRBJ2-5, the V gene TRBV5-6. The CDR3 spans 11 residues. From germline, CDR1 is SGHDT and CDR2 YYEEEE. Here the CDR3 reads CASSHRETQYF.

The CDR3 protein is CASSLGGDQETQYF. The genes are TRBV11-2 and TRBJ2-5. This CDR3 region has 14 residues. The germline gives CDR1 SGHAT, CDR2 FQNNGV.

V is TRBV7-3 and J is TRBJ1-1. The CDR3 sequence is 13 residues long. Germline assignment: CDR1 SGHTA and CDR2 FQGTGA. This CDR3 reads CASSLRAEGEAFF.

The CDR3 spells CASSRQGNYGYTF. The chain employs TRBV7-2 and TRBJ1-2; TCRdb's D call of TRBD1 is untestable without DNA. This CDR3 region has 13 residues. From germline, CDR1 is SGHTA and CDR2 FQGNSA.

The rearrangement joins TRBV6-1 to TRBJ2-1; absent DNA, TCRdb's TRBD2 call cannot be checked. CDR3 length: 16 residues. The germline CDR1 and CDR2 sequences are MNHNS and SASEGT. CDR3 protein: CASSPHLAGVTNEQFF.

The gene calls are TRBV6-5 and TRBJ2-5; checking the TCRdb D call of TRBD2 is not possible without DNA. The CDR3 has 14 amino acids. The germline V gene has CDR1 MNHEY and CDR2 SVGAGI. CDR3 in amino acids: CASSYSPSRETQYF.

The chain links TRBV15 to TRBJ2-7; with no DNA, the TCRdb D assignment of TRBD1 cannot be verified. This CDR3 spans 15 amino acids. The germline CDR1 and CDR2 sequences are LNHNV and YYDKDF (reference sequence). This CDR3 is CATSKSDRSSYEQYF.

This sequence joins TRBV20-1 and TRBJ2-7; lacking DNA, the TRBD2 call made by TCRdb goes unchecked. The CDR3 has 16 amino acids. CDR1 DFQATT and CDR2 SNEGSKA come from the germline V gene (reference sequence). CDR3 residues: CSARDYWAQKDYEQYF.

The chain carries TRBV24-1 and TRBJ2-1; with no DNA, the TCRdb D assignment of TRBD2 cannot be verified. The CDR3 has 17 residues. Germline V gene lookup returns CDR1 KGHDR and CDR2 SFDVKD. This CDR3 reads CATSDLAGRLNHNEQFF.

The chain carries TRBV7-2 and TRBJ2-7; TCRdb reports TRBD2, a call that lacks DNA to check it against. Germline V gene lookup returns CDR1 SGHTA and CDR2 FQGNSA. CDR3 size: 16 residues. This CDR3 reads CASSSRPSGGAGEQYF. The full variable domain, in which reference TRBV7-2 and TRBJ2-7 provide the parts outside the CDR3, is GAGVSQSPSNKVTEKGKDVELRCDPISGHTALYWYRQSLGQGLEFLIYFQGNSAPDKSGLPSDRFSAERTGGSVSTLTIQRTQQEDSAVYLCASSSRPSGGAGEQYFGPGTRLTVT.